This T cell receptor beta chain was found in a study of graft-versus-host responses after intestinal transplantation. Study details: Recipients had multivisceral, liver-intestinal, or isolated intestinal transplants. All recipients were given anti-thymocyte globulin induction, and tacrolimus and steroids were then administered for three to four years. Whole-study findings and limits: Allografts carried high graft-versus-host to host-versus-graft clonal ratios in patients having graft-donor T cell macrochimerism.

TCRdb keeps only in-frame clones here, not all; method: immunoSEQ multiplex PCR. The sample lists about 18,000 clones, 35% to 40% occurring once. Per the germline V gene, CDR1 is MNHNY and CDR2 is SVGAGI (reference sequence). Trimming cost V 0 bases and J 3 bases, with 11 bases left between them. This CDR3 comprises 15 residues. The receptor was derived from a human patient who received an intestinal transplant. Source: alloreactive CD4+ T cells from a mixed lymphocyte reaction culture, taken before intestinal transplant. Subset here: CFSE-low proliferating T cells sorted from roughly six-day pre-transplant mixed lymphocyte reaction (GvH or HvG direction). The chain is built from TRBV6-6 and TRBJ1-1; the D is unclear. This chain's CDR3 is CASSYSTGFDTEAFF. The CDR3 DNA follows: TGTGCCAGCAGTTACTCGACTGGGTTTGACACTGAAGCTTTCTTT.